These T cell receptor beta chains were read from a single sample in a study of STAT3 mutations in large granular lymphocyte leukemia. The repertoire was sequenced with immunoSEQ multiplex PCR; TCRdb's copy has only in-frame clones and lacks some. Here the sample spans 200 to 300 clones, approximately 42% being singletons. Sequencing used peripheral blood mononuclear cells. The source of these receptors is a man in his sixties with T-cell large granular lymphocyte leukemia. Some clones in this sample may be carry-over from other donors' samples. Both conserved end residues are part of each CDR3. The D gene is left open where the match is weak. Only part of the rows carry a size: once, few, many, or a class if the clone is expanded.

TRBJ2-1,TRBD1,TRBV5-8,16,-,TGTGCCACTCCGGGACAGAGTGGGGAAAGCTACAATGAGCAGTTCTTC,CATPGQSGESYNEQFF
TRBJ2-1,-,TRBV2,14,-,TGTGCCAGCAACGAGGGCCATACAGGCAATGAGCAGTTCTTC,CASNEGHTGNEQFF
TRBJ2-3,TRBD2,TRBV7-9,15,-,TGTGCCAGCAGCTTAATTGGGACTAGCGGAGATACGCAGTATTTT,CASSLIGTSGDTQYF
TRBJ2-7,-,TRBV7-9,12,few,TGTGCCAGCAGCCTAACAGGCGGCGAGCAGTACTTC,CASSLTGGEQYF
TRBJ2-7,-,TRBV2,11,-,TGTGCCAGCAGGTCCGGGGACGAGCAGTACTTC,CASRSGDEQYF
TRBJ2-1,TRBD2,TRBV7-9,18,hyperexpanded,TGTGCCAGCAGCTTAGAACTAGCGGGGGGCCTCATCTACAATGAGCAGTTCTTC,CASSLELAGGLIYNEQFF
TRBJ1-5,-,TRBV29-1,13,once,TGCAGCGTTCGAGACAATTTCAATCAGCCCCAGCATTTT,CSVRDNFNQPQHF
TRBJ1-4,-,TRBV5-1,15,-,TGCGCCAGCAGCTTGCGGGCAGGGATGGAGGAAAAACTGTTTTTT,CASSLRAGMEEKLFF
TRBJ2-3,TRBD2,TRBV29-1,15,-,TGCAGCGTTGTGATAGCGGGACCTAGCACAGATACGCAGTATTTT,CSVVIAGPSTDTQYF
TRBJ1-1,-,TRBV18,15,large,TGTGCCAGCTCACCAGTGGCCGATTCCTTGGATGAAGCTTTCTTT,CASSPVADSLDEAFF
TRBJ2-7,TRBD2,TRBV18,16,few,TGTGCCAGCTCACCTCCCGGGACTAGCGGGAGTTCCGAGCAGTACTTC,CASSPPGTSGSSEQYF
TRBJ2-7,-,TRBV18,14,-,TGTGCCAGCTCACCATCGGCTAGCTCCTACGAGCAGTACTTC,CASSPSASSYEQYF
TRBJ1-2,-,TRBV29-1,14,-,TGCAGCGTTGTAGTACCGGGACGGGACTATGGCTACACCTTC,CSVVVPGRDYGYTF
TRBJ2-7,TRBD2,TRBV7-9,16,-,TGTGCCAGCAGCGACCCCGGGGCGGGAGTATTTTACGAGCAGTACTTC,CASSDPGAGVFYEQYF
TRBJ2-7,-,TRBV7-9,11,large,TGTGCCAGCAGCCCAATGTACGAGCAGTACTTC,CASSPMYEQYF
TRBJ2-7,-,TRBV11-1,14,-,TGTGCCAGCAGCTTAGAGGGCGGGGCCTACGAGCAGTACTTC,CASSLEGGAYEQYF
TRBJ1-5,TRBD1,TRBV4-3,14,-,TGCGCCAGCAGCCAAGAGGGGACAGATCAGCCCCAGCATTTT,CASSQEGTDQPQHF
TRBJ1-2,-,TRBV29-1,12,-,TGCAGCGTTGAGGAGGCAGACAATGGCTACACCTTC,CSVEEADNGYTF
TRBJ2-1,-,TRBV30,13,-,TGTGCCTGGAGTGTAAGGGGGGGCAATGAGCAGTTCTTC,CAWSVRGGNEQFF
TRBJ2-2,TRBD1,TRBV6-5,15,large,TGTGCCAGCACCAGGACAGGGGGGAACACCGGGGAGCTGTTTTTT,CASTRTGGNTGELFF
TRBJ2-7,TRBD1,TRBV7-8,13,few,TGTGCCAGCAGCTCGGACAGGCTGCACGAGCAGTACTTC,CASSSDRLHEQYF
TRBJ1-1,-,TRBV5-4,14,-,TGTGCCAGCAGCTTAAGAGATCGGTACACTGAAGCTTTCTTT,CASSLRDRYTEAFF
TRBJ1-5,-,TRBV12-5,14,-,TGTGCTAGTGGTTTCGACGGGGGCTTTCAGCCCCAGCATTTT,CASGFDGGFQPQHF
TRBJ2-7,TRBD2,TRBV5-1,15,-,TGCGCCAGCAGCCCGACTAGCGGGAACTCCTACGAGCAGTACTTC,CASSPTSGNSYEQYF
TRBJ2-5,-,TRBV5-4,13,-,TGTGCCAGCAGCTTGGAACAGCAAGAGACCCAGTACTTC,CASSLEQQETQYF
TRBJ2-1,-,TRBV5-1,13,large,TGCGCCAGCAGCCTTAACACTAACAATGAGCAGTTCTTC,CASSLNTNNEQFF
TRBJ2-7,TRBD1,TRBV7-9,14,-,TGTGCCAGCAGCTTTACAGGGGTCACCTACGAGCAGTACTTC,CASSFTGVTYEQYF
TRBJ2-7,TRBD1,TRBV29-1,12,few,TGCAGCGTTCCCGACAGGGGAGGCGAGCAGTACTTC,CSVPDRGGEQYF
TRBJ2-1,TRBD2,TRBV2,15,few,TGTGCCAGCAGTGAAGAGGCTAGCGGGAGCGATGAGCAGTTCTTC,CASSEEASGSDEQFF
TRBJ1-2,-,TRBV11-3,12,-,TGTGCCAGCAGCTTAGAGGGGTATGGCTACACCTTC,CASSLEGYGYTF